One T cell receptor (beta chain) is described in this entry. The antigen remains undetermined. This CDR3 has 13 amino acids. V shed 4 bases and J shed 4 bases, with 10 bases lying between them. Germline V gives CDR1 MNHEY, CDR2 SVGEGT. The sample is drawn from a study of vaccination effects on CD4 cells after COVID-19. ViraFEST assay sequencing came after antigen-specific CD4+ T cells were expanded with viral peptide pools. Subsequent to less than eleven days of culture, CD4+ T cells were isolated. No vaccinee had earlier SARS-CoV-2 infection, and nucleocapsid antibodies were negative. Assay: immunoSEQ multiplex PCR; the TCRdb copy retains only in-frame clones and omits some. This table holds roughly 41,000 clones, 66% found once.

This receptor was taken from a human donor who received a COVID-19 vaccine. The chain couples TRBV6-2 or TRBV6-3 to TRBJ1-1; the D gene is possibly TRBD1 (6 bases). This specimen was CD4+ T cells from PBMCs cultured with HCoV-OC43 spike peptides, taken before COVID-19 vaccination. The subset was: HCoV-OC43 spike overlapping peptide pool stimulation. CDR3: CASSSQGITEAFF. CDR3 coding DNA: TGTGCCAGCAGTTCACAGGGAATCACTGAAGCTTTCTTT.